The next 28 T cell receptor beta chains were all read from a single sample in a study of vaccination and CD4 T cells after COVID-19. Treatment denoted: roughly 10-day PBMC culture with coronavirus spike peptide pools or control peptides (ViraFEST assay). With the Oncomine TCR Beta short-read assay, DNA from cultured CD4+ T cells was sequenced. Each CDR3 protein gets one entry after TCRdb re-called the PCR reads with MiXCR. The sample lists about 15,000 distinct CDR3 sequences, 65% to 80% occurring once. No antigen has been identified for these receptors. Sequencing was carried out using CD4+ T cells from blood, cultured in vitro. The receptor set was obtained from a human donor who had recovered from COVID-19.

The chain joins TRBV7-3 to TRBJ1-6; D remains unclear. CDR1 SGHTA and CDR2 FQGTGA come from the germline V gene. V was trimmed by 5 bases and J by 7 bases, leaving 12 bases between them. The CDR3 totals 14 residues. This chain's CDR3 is CASSASRGNSPLHF. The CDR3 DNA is TGTGCCAGCAGCGCCTCCCGGGGAAATTCACCCCTCCACTTT.

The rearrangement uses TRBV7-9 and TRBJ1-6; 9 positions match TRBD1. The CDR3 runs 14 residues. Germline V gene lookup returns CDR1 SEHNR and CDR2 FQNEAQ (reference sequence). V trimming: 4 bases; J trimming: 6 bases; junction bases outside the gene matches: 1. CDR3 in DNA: TGTGCCAGCAGCTGGGGACAGGGTAATTCACCCCTCCACTTT. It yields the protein CASSWGQGNSPLHF. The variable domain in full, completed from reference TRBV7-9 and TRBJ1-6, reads DTGVSQNPRHKITKRGQNVTFRCDPISEHNRLYWYRQTLGQGPEFLTYFQNEAQLEKSRLLSDRFSAERPKGSFSTLEIQRTEQGDSAMYLCASSWGQGNSPLHFGNGTRLTVT.

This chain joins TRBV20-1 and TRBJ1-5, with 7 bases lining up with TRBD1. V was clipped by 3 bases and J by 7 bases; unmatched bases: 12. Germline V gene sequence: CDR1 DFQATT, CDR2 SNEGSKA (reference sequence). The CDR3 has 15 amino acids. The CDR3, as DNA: TGCAGTGCTAGTCCTACGACAGGGTGGAAACAGCCCCAGCATTTT. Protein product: CSASPTTGWKQPQHF.

The CDR3 DNA reads as TGTGCCAGCAGTTACCCCTCGGGTTATAAAAGGGGGGATTCACCCCTCCACTTT. It specifies CASSYPSGYKRGDSPLHF. This rearrangement joins TRBV28 to TRBJ1-6; perhaps TRBD1 as D (6 bases). V was pared by 4 bases and J by 8 bases, with 24 bases between. The CDR3 contains 18 residues. In germline, CDR1 is MDHEN, CDR2 SYDVKM.

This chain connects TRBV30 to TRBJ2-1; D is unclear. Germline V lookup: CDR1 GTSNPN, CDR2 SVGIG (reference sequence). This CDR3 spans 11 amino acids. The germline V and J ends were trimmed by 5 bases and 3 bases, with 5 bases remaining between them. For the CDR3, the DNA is TGTGCCTGGGCCGGCTACAATGAGCAGTTCTTC. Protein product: CAWAGYNEQFF.

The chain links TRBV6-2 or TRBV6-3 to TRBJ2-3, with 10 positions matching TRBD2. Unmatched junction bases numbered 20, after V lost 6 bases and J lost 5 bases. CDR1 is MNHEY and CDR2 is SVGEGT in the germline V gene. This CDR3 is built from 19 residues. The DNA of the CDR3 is TGTGCCAGCAGGCCCCGAAGCGGGAGGGCTCGAGTAGCGAAAGATACGCAGTATTTT. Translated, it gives CASRPRSGRARVAKDTQYF.

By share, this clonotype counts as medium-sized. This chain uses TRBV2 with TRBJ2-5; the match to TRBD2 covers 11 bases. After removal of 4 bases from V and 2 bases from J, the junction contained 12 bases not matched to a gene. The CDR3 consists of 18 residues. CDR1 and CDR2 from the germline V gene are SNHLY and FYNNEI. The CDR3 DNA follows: TGTGCCAGCAGTGCGGCGGGTAGCGGGAGGGCCATGCAAGAGACCCAGTACTTC. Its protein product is CASSAAGSGRAMQETQYF.

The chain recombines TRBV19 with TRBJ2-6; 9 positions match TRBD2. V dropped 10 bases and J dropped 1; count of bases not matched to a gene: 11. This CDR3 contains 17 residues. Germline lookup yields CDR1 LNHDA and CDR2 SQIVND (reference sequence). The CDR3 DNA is TGTGCCACCTTGGGAGCGGGAGGTCTATCTGGGGCCAACGTCCTGACTTTC. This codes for CATLGAGGLSGANVLTF.

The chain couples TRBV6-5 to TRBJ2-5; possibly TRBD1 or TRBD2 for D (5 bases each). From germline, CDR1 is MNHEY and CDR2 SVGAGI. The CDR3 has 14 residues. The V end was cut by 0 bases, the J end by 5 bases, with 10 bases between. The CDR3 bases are TGTGCCAGCAGTTACTCGCCGGGGACGGAGACCCAGTACTTC. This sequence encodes CASSYSPGTETQYF.

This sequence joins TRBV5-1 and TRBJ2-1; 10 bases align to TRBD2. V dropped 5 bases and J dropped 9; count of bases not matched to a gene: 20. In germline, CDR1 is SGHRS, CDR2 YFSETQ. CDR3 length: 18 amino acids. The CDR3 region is CASRRAFQEAGGRSEQFF. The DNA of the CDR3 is TGCGCCAGCAGACGGGCTTTTCAGGAAGCGGGAGGGCGGAGTGAGCAGTTCTTC.

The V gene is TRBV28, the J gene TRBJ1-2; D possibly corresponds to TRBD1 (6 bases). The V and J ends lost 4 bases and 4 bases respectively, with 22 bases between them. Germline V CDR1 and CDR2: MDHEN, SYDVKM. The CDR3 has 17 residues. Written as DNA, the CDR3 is TGTGCCAGCAGTTCGGGGGCTCTCAGGGAGTCGGGCTATGGCTACACCTTC. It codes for CASSSGALRESGYGYTF.

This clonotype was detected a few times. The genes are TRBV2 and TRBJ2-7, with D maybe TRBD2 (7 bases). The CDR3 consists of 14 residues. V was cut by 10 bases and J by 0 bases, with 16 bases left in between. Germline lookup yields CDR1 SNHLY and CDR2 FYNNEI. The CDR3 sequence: CATKRDTDSYEQYF. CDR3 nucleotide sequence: TGTGCCACAAAGCGGGACACAGACTCCTACGAGCAGTACTTC.

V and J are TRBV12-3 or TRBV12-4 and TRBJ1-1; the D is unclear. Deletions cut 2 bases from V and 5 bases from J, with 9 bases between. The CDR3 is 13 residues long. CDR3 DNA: TGTGCCAGCAGTTTACTCCAGTGGACTGAAGCTTTCTTT. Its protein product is CASSLLQWTEAFF.

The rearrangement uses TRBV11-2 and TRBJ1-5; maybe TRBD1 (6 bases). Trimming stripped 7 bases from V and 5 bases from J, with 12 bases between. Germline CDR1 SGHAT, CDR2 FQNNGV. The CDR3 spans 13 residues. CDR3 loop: CASNQGPDQPQHF. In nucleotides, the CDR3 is TGTGCCAGCAATCAGGGGCCAGATCAGCCCCAGCATTTT.

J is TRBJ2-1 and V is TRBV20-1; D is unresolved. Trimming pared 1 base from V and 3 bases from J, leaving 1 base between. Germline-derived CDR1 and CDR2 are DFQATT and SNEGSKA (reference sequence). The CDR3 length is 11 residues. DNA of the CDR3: TGCAGTGCTAGAGTCTACAATGAGCAGTTCTTC. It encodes CSARVYNEQFF.

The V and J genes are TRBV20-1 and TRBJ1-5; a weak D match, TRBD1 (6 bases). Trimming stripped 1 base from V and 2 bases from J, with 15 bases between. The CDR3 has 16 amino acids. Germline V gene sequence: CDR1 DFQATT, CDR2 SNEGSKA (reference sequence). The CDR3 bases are TGCAGTGCTAGAGGGGGGCCACCCGCGGGCAATCAGCCCCAGCATTTT. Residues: CSARGGPPAGNQPQHF.

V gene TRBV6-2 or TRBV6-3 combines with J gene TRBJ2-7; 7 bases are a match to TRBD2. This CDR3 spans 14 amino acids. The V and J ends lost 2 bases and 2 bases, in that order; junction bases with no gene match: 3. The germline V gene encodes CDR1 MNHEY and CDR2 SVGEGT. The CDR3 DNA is TGTGCCAGCAGTTACACTGGACTAGCCTACGAGCAGTACTTC. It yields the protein CASSYTGLAYEQYF.

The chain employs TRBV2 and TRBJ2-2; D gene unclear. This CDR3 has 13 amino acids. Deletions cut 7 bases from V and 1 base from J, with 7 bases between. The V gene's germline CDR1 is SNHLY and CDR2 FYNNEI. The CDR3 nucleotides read TGTGCCAGCACCTGGAGGAACACCGGGGAGCTGTTTTTT. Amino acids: CASTWRNTGELFF.

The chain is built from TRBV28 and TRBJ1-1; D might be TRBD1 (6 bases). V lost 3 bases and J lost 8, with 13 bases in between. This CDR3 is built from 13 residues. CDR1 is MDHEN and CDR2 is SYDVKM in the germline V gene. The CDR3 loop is CASSLTGPGEAFF. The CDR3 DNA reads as TGTGCCAGCAGTTTGACAGGTCCGGGAGAAGCTTTCTTT.

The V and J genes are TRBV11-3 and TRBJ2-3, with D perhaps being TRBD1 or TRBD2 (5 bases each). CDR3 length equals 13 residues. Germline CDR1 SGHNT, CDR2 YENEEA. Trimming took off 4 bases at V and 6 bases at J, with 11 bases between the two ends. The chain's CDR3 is CASSWGRQDTQYF. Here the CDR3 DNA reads TGTGCCAGCAGCTGGGGACGGCAGGATACGCAGTATTTT.

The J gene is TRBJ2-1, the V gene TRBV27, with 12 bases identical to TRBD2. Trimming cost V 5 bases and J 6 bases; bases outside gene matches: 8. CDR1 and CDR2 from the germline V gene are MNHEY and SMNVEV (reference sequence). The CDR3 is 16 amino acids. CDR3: CASSTRLAGVPNEQFF. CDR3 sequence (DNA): TGTGCCAGCAGTACCCGACTAGCGGGAGTTCCCAATGAGCAGTTCTTC.

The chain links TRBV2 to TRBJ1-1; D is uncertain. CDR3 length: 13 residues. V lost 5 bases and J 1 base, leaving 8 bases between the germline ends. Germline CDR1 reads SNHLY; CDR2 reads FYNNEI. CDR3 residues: CASSTRTNTEAFF. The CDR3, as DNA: TGTGCCAGCAGTACCCGGACGAACACTGAAGCTTTCTTT.

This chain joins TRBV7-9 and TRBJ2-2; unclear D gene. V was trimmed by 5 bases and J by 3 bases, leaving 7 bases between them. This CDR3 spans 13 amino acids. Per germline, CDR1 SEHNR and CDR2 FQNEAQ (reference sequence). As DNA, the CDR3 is TGTGCCAGCAGCAAAATAGACACCGGGGAGCTGTTTTTT. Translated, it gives CASSKIDTGELFF.

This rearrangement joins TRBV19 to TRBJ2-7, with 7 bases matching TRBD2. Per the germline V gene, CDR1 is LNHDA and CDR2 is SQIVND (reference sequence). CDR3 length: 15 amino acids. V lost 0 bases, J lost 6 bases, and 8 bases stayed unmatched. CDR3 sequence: CASSIEFAGAVEQYF. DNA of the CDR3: TGTGCCAGTAGTATAGAGTTTGCGGGAGCTGTCGAGCAGTACTTC.

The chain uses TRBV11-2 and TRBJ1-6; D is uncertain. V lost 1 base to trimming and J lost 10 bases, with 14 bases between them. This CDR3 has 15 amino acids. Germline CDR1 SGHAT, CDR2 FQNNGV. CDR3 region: CASSLVGVLESPLHF. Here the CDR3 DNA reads TGTGCCAGCAGCTTAGTTGGGGTATTGGAATCACCCCTCCACTTT.

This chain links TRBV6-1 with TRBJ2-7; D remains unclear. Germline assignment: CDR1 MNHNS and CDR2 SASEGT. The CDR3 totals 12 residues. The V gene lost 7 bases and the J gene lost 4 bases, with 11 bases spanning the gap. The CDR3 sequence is CASTSVLYEQYF. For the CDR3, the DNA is TGTGCCAGCACTTCGGTTCTTTACGAGCAGTACTTC.

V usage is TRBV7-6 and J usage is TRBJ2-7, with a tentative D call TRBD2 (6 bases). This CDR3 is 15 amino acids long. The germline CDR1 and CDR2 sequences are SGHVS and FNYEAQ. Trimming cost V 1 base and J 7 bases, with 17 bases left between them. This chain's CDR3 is CASSLGASEMGEQYF. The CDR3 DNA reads TGTGCCAGCAGCTTAGGGGCTAGCGAAATGGGGGAGCAGTACTTC.

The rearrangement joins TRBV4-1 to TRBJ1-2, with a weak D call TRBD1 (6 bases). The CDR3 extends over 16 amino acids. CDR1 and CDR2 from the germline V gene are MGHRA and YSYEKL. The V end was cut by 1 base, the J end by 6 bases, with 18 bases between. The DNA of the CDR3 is TGCGCCAGCAGCCAAGGGAACCACGGGACACCAAATGGCTACACCTTC. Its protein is CASSQGNHGTPNGYTF.